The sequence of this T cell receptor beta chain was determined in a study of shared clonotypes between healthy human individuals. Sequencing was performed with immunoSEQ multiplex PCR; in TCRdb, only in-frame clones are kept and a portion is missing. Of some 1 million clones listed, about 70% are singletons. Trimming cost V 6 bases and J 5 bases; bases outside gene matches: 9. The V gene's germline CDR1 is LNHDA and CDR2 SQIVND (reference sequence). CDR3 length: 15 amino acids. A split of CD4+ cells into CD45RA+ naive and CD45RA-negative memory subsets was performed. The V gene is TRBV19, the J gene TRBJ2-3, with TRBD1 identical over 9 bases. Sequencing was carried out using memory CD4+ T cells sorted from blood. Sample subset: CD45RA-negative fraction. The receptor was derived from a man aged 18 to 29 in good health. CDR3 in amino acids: CASRGGTGPRDTQYF. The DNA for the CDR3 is TGTGCCAGTAGGGGGGGGACAGGGCCCAGAGATACGCAGTATTTT.